Below are 31 T cell receptor beta chains sequenced from a single sample in a study of shared clonotypes between healthy human individuals. The protocol was immunoSEQ multiplex PCR, while the TCRdb copy is restricted to in-frame clones and leaves out a portion. The data contain around 1,000,000 clones, around three quarters of them seen just once; the ten biggest clones take up 0.89%. Sequenced input: memory CD4+ T cells from PBMCs. The subset here: CD45RA-negative fraction. Receptors originate from a man between 18 and 35 years old in good health. Some clones in this sample may be carry-over from other donors' samples.

J is TRBJ2-5 and V is TRBV7-3, with a tentative D call TRBD1 (5 bases). CDR3 length: 16 residues. V gave up 5 bases and J gave up 4 bases, with 20 bases separating them. Per the germline V gene, CDR1 is SGHTA and CDR2 is FQGTGA. CDR3 sequence (DNA): TGTGCCAGCAGCAGACACGGTCTAGGGGCTGCAGAGACCCAGTACTTC. This translates into CASSRHGLGAAETQYF.

The chain uses TRBV7-6 and TRBJ2-5; 8 bases fit TRBD2. With 0 bases clipped from V and 4 bases from J, the junction kept 10 bases outside the gene matches. The V gene's germline CDR1 is SGHVS and CDR2 FNYEAQ. The CDR3 runs 17 residues. As DNA, the CDR3 is TGTGCCAGCAGCTTAGCGCCCTGGGCGGGAGGTTCAGAGACCCAGTACTTC. It codes for CASSLAPWAGGSETQYF.

The V gene is TRBV4-2, the J gene TRBJ1-1, with unresolved D. The V end lost 0 bases, the J end lost 11 bases, and 13 bases lay between the germline ends. Germline V gene sequence: CDR1 LGHNA, CDR2 YNFKEQ. The CDR3 loop spans 13 amino acids. DNA of the CDR3: TGTGCCAGCAGCCAAGATCAAGGGAGGGAGGCTTTCTTT. This gives the protein CASSQDQGREAFF.

The V and J genes are TRBV6-6 and TRBJ2-1; 9 nucleotides align to TRBD1. V lost 6 bases, J lost 6 bases, and 9 bases stayed unmatched. Per germline, CDR1 MNHNY and CDR2 SVGAGI (reference sequence). CDR3 length: 15 amino acids. CDR3 sequence: CASRHEGQGPNEQFF. In DNA, the CDR3 is TGTGCCAGCAGGCACGAGGGACAGGGACCCAATGAGCAGTTCTTC.

This chain joins TRBV30 and TRBJ2-3; the match to TRBD2 covers 14 bases. With 5 bases clipped from V and 7 bases from J, the junction kept 5 bases outside the gene matches. This CDR3 region has 14 residues. The germline V gene encodes CDR1 GTSNPN and CDR2 SVGIG (reference sequence). CDR3 DNA sequence: TGTGCCTGGCGACTAGCGGGAGGGCCAAATACGCAGTATTTT. Its protein is CAWRLAGGPNTQYF.

The V and J genes are TRBV7-9 and TRBJ2-1; D call uncertain. Trimming left V 1 base short and J 3 bases short, with 13 bases between. CDR1 and CDR2 from the germline V gene are SEHNR and FQNEAQ (reference sequence). The CDR3 totals 16 residues. The CDR3 bases are TGTGCCAGCAGCTTAGGGATAGGCTCCGTCTACAATGAGCAGTTCTTC. Amino acids: CASSLGIGSVYNEQFF.

The J gene is TRBJ2-3, the V gene TRBV5-1; D perhaps matches TRBD1 (6 bases). V was shortened by 2 bases and J by 8 bases, with 12 bases between the two germline ends. This CDR3 is 13 amino acids long. Germline CDR1 and CDR2: SGHRS and YFSETQ. The DNA for the CDR3 is TGCGCCAGCAGCTTCATCGTAGGGGGTACGCAGTATTTT. It yields the protein CASSFIVGGTQYF.

This clone was recorded only once. V usage is TRBV14 and J usage is TRBJ1-1; D remains unclear. Deletions cut 4 bases from V and 7 bases from J, with 7 bases between. Germline V CDR1 and CDR2: SGHDN, FVKESK. The CDR3 is 11 residues long. The CDR3 bases are TGTGCCAGCAGCCTCGGGCTTGAAGCTTTCTTT. This gives the protein CASSLGLEAFF.

This chain connects TRBV7-9 to TRBJ2-5; D not certain. This CDR3 contains 13 residues. The ends were cut back, 1 base at V and 4 bases at J, with 7 bases in the middle. The germline gives CDR1 SEHNR, CDR2 FQNEAQ (reference sequence). This CDR3 reads CASSLGFSETQYF. The CDR3 DNA reads as TGTGCCAGCAGCTTAGGTTTTTCAGAGACCCAGTACTTC.

The chain couples TRBV5-1 to TRBJ1-3; D call uncertain. The CDR3 has 14 amino acids. Germline CDR1 and CDR2: SGHRS and YFSETQ. V lost 4 bases and J 4 bases, leaving 12 bases between the germline ends. The CDR3 loop reads CASSQMPGGNTIYF. CDR3 nucleotide sequence: TGCGCCAGCAGCCAAATGCCAGGAGGAAACACCATATATTTT.

The chain carries TRBV5-1 and TRBJ1-1; D is unclear. Trimming cost V 4 bases and J 6 bases, with 22 bases left between them. The CDR3 runs to 16 residues. In germline, CDR1 is SGHRS, CDR2 YFSETQ. CDR3 nucleotides: TGCGCCAGCAGCCCGGCGTGGAGGCCCGGAGGCGCTGAAGCTTTCTTT. Amino acids: CASSPAWRPGGAEAFF.

As DNA, the CDR3 is TGCAGCGTTACACAGGGACGTGGCTATGGCTACACCTTC. Its translation is CSVTQGRGYGYTF. The V and J genes are TRBV29-1 and TRBJ1-2; D possibly corresponds to TRBD1 (6 bases). Germline V CDR1 and CDR2: SQVTM, ANQGSEA. The CDR3 contains 13 residues. The V end lost 5 bases, the J end lost 4 bases, and 14 bases lay between the germline ends.

The rearrangement links TRBV25-1 to TRBJ1-1; D unresolved. The germline gives CDR1 MGHDK, CDR2 SYGVNS. Trimming took 7 bases from V and 5 from J, leaving 17 bases between them. This CDR3 has 14 residues. In DNA form, the CDR3 reads TGTGCCAGCAATTTTAACGTCAGGAGAACTGAAGCTTTCTTT. The encoded protein is CASNFNVRRTEAFF.

V gene TRBV18 combines with J gene TRBJ2-5; 10 bases are a match to TRBD1. Germline V gene lookup returns CDR1 KGHSH and CDR2 LQKENI. V trimming: 3 bases; J trimming: 0 bases; junction bases outside the gene matches: 10. There are 18 residues in the CDR3. CDR3 DNA sequence: TGTGCCAGCTCACCGATACAAGGGACAGGGGAGTACCAAGAGACCCAGTACTTC. Protein: CASSPIQGTGEYQETQYF.

This clone was seen a few times. Other DNA sequences of this sample code for an identical CDR3. The gene calls are TRBV6-5 and TRBJ1-2; D may be TRBD1 (5 bases). Per the germline V gene, CDR1 is MNHEY and CDR2 is SVGAGI. The CDR3 contains 12 residues. Trimming stripped 6 bases from V and 8 bases from J, with 13 bases between. The CDR3 protein is CASSRQGFGYTF. In DNA, the CDR3 is TGTGCCAGCAGCCGCCAGGGCTTCGGCTACACCTTC.

This chain uses TRBV7-2 with TRBJ1-3; D ambiguous. The length of the CDR3 is 15 residues. The ends were cut back, 2 bases at V and 0 bases at J, with 8 bases in the middle. Germline V CDR1 and CDR2: SGHTA, FQGNSA. The CDR3 region has the DNA TGTGCCAGCAGCTTAAATGCAGACTCTGGAAACACCATATATTTT. Its translation: CASSLNADSGNTIYF.

Ten or more counts support this clone. This chain joins TRBV29-1 and TRBJ2-1; D is uncertain. The CDR3 loop spans 13 amino acids. The ends were cut back, 5 bases at V and 0 bases at J, with 8 bases in the middle. The germline V gene has CDR1 SQVTM and CDR2 ANQGSEA. The CDR3, as DNA: TGCAGCGTTTCTCCGAGCTCCTACAATGAGCAGTTCTTC. This gives the protein CSVSPSSYNEQFF.

A word on this clone: Additional DNA sequences in this sample encode the identical CDR3. V and J are TRBV15 and TRBJ1-1; unclear D gene. Trimming stripped 0 bases from V and 0 bases from J, with 8 bases between. Germline V CDR1 and CDR2: LNHNV, YYDKDF (reference sequence). The CDR3 contains 15 residues. CDR3 DNA sequence: TGTGCCACCAGCAGAGATCAGGTCGTGAACACTGAAGCTTTCTTT. Translated, it gives CATSRDQVVNTEAFF.

The chain links TRBV7-2 to TRBJ2-4; D uncertain. Looked up from germline, CDR1 is SGHTA and CDR2 is FQGNSA. The CDR3 has 15 residues. V shed 1 base and J shed 0 bases, with 7 bases lying between them. The CDR3: CASSLDWLAKNIQYF. Written as DNA, the CDR3 is TGTGCCAGCAGCTTAGATTGGCTAGCCAAAAACATTCAGTACTTC.

This chain uses TRBV11-2 with TRBJ1-1; no clear D. The CDR3 sequence is 14 residues long. V was shortened by 3 bases and J by 0 bases, with 8 bases between the two germline ends. The germline CDR1 and CDR2 sequences are SGHAT and FQNNGV. The CDR3 DNA follows: TGTGCCAGCAGCTTTCCGGGTCTGAACACTGAAGCTTTCTTT. This codes for CASSFPGLNTEAFF.

The chain couples TRBV2 to TRBJ2-7; 8 bases map to TRBD1. Germline V gene sequence: CDR1 SNHLY, CDR2 FYNNEI. There are 14 residues in the CDR3. The J segment lost 7 bases and the V segment lost 9 bases, leaving 14 bases of the junction unmatched. Here the CDR3 DNA reads TGTGCCAGACCCGACAGGGGTGGTGCGTGGGAGCAGTACTTC. Its protein is CARPDRGGAWEQYF.

This rearrangement joins TRBV11-2 to TRBJ2-1; no firm D call. Trimming left V 4 bases short and J 7 bases short, with 11 bases between. The CDR3 has 13 residues. CDR1 is SGHAT, CDR2 FQNNGV, per germline. CDR3 bases: TGTGCCAGCAGCTCGATCGGCCTTAATGAGCAGTTCTTC. It translates to CASSSIGLNEQFF.

In this sample, this clone turned up a few times. This chain links TRBV10-3 with TRBJ1-1, with D tentatively TRBD1 (6 bases). The germline V gene encodes CDR1 ENHRY and CDR2 SYGVKD. The CDR3 has 14 residues. The V and J ends lost 4 bases and 1 base respectively, with 10 bases between them. In nucleotides, the CDR3 is TGTGCCATCAGTGGGGGGGCGCAGAACACTGAAGCTTTCTTT. Protein: CAISGGAQNTEAFF.

This chain uses TRBV6-1 with TRBJ2-5; 7 bases align to TRBD1. CDR3 length: 15 amino acids. J lost 3 bases, V lost 4 bases, and 8 bases had no gene match. In germline, CDR1 is MNHNS, CDR2 SASEGT. The CDR3 sequence is CASSVGGQVKETQYF. The CDR3 region has the DNA TGTGCCAGCAGTGTCGGAGGACAGGTAAAAGAGACCCAGTACTTC.

Notes on this clone: This likely traces to a read error, being one base from a far larger clone. The chain recombines TRBV11-2 with TRBJ2-5; TRBD2 matches 8 bases. The J call may be incorrect, as the DNA end agrees better with TRBJ2-7. Germline V CDR1 and CDR2: SGHAT, FQNNGV. The CDR3 extends over 15 amino acids. This CDR3 is CASSFHTGTRNEQYF. CDR3 DNA sequence: TGTGCCAGCAGCTTTCATACCGGGACTAGGAACGAGCAGTACTTC.

This clone has at least ten counts. The chain employs TRBV28 and TRBJ2-7; 10 bases line up with TRBD1. The CDR3 sequence is 15 residues long. CDR1 MDHEN and CDR2 SYDVKM come from the germline V gene. The V and J ends lost 10 bases and 6 bases, in that order; junction bases with no gene match: 15. The CDR3 protein is CATIDRGPTGGEQYF. The CDR3, as DNA: TGTGCCACCATCGACAGGGGGCCTACTGGTGGCGAGCAGTACTTC.

This clone showed up many times. The chain couples TRBV2 to TRBJ2-2, with a possible D match to TRBD2 (6 bases). The ends were cut back, 4 bases at V and 5 bases at J, with 11 bases in the middle. CDR3 length: 14 amino acids. Germline CDR1 is SNHLY and CDR2 is FYNNEI. This CDR3 is CASSGGRRTGELFF. The CDR3 nucleotides are TGTGCCAGCAGTGGAGGGAGGAGAACCGGGGAGCTGTTTTTT.

Turning to this clone: The sample contains more than one DNA sequence encoding this CDR3. The chain couples TRBV20-1 to TRBJ2-1; D gene uncertain. Germline V gene data show CDR1 as DFQATT and CDR2 as SNEGSKA (reference sequence). This CDR3 is built from 11 residues. V was pared by 3 bases and J by 7 bases, with 7 bases between. CDR3 nucleotides: TGCAGTGCTAGGGGCAAGAATGAGCAGTTCTTC. Its protein is CSARGKNEQFF.

The chain joins TRBV19 to TRBJ1-4; no clear D gene. Germline V gives CDR1 LNHDA, CDR2 SQIVND (reference sequence). The V end was cut by 6 bases, the J end by 10 bases, with 15 bases between. This CDR3 region has 13 residues. The CDR3 spells CASRGIGLGKLFF. CDR3 DNA: TGTGCCAGTAGGGGCATAGGGTTAGGAAAACTGTTTTTT.

This clone showed up just a few times. Additional DNA sequences in this sample encode the identical CDR3. The chain combines TRBV2 with TRBJ2-7, with D possibly TRBD1 on 5 matching bases. Trimming cost V 2 bases and J 4 bases, with 6 bases left between them. The length of the CDR3 is 12 residues. The V gene's germline CDR1 is SNHLY and CDR2 FYNNEI. The CDR3 loop is CASSEQGYEQYF. The CDR3 DNA reads as TGTGCCAGCAGTGAACAGGGATACGAGCAGTACTTC.

The DNA for the CDR3 is TGTGCCAGCAGCGTACGAGGCGGGAGGGGATCCTACAATGAGCAGTTCTTC. Translated: CASSVRGGRGSYNEQFF. The V gene is TRBV9, the J gene TRBJ2-1; 9 positions match TRBD2. Trimming cost V 1 base and J 1 base; bases outside gene matches: 6. The CDR3 totals 17 residues. Germline V gives CDR1 SGDLS, CDR2 YYNGEE.